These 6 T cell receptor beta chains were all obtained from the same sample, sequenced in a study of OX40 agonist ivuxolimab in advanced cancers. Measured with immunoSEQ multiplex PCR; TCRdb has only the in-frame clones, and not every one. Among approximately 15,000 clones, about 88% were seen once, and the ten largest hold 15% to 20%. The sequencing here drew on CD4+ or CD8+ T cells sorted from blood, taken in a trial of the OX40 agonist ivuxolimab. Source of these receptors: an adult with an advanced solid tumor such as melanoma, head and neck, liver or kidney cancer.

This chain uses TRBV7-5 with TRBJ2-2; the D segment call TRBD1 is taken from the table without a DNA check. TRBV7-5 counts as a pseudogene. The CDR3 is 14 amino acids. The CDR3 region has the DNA TGTGTCAGAAGCCGCCGACAGGGGGACCAAAAGCTGTTTTTT. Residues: CVRSRRQGDQKLFF.

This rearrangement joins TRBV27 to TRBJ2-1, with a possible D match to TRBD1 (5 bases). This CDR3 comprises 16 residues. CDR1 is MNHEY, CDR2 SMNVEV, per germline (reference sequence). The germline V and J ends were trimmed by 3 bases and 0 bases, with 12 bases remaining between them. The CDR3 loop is CASSFRRQSSYNEQFF. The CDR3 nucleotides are TGTGCCAGCAGTTTTCGGAGACAGAGCTCCTACAATGAGCAGTTCTTC.

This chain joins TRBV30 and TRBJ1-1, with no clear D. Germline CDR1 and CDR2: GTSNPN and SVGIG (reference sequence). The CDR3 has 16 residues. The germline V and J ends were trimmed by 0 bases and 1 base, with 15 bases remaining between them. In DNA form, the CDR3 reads TGTGCCTGGAGTGTAAGGAGTCGACGCAGGAACACTGAAGCTTTCTTT. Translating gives CAWSVRSRRRNTEAFF.

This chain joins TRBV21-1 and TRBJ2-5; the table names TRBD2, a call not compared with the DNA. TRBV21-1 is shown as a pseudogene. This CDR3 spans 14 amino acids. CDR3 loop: CASSKRLAPETQYF. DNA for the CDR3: TGTGCCAGCAGCAAAAGACTAGCCCCGGAGACCCAGTACTTC.

DNA for the CDR3: TGTGCCACCAGCGGGTGGACTAGCGGGAGTCTTGTGAATGAGCAGTTCTTC. It encodes CATSGWTSGSLVNEQFF. The chain couples TRBV15 to TRBJ2-1; 13 bases match TRBD2. Losses at the gene ends were 5 bases for V and 7 bases for J; bases not matched to a gene: 11. The length of the CDR3 is 17 residues. Per the germline V gene, CDR1 is LNHNV and CDR2 is YYDKDF (reference sequence).

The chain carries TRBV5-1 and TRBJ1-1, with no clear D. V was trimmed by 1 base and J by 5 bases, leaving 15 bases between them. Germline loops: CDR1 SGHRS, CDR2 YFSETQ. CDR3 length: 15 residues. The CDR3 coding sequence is TGCGCCAGCAGCTTGTTGTCCGACCTAAAGACTGAAGCTTTCTTT. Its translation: CASSLLSDLKTEAFF.